Listed here is a single TCR beta chain. Through a sample-barcoded 5' primer and a J-beta primer mix, a second PCR was run for about 6 to 12 cycles. A 12-random-nucleotide template-switch adaptor tagged each cDNA molecule. CDR3-containing paired-end reads numbering at least 2.5 million came from each sample. Each CDR3 protein is one row after TCRdb ran MiXCR on the 5' RACE reads. Counted here are approximately 2,000,000 distinct CDR3 sequences, approximately 40% occurring once; the ten biggest clones make up about 21%. The data belong to a study of blood T cells in healthy people across ages. The CDR3 totals 17 residues. The germline V gene has CDR1 SGHDT and CDR2 YYEEEE. V lost 0 bases to trimming and J lost 7 bases; unmatched junction nucleotides: 15. Samples had at least 7 million PBMCs isolated from them.

J is TRBJ1-2 and V is TRBV5-6; 7 bases map to TRBD1. The sequencing sample was made of blood. The source of this sequence is a human donor in good health. The CDR3 bases are TGTGCCAGCAGCTTGGCCGGGACAGTAGGTGGTGAGGTTGGCTACACCTTC. Its protein product is CASSLAGTVGGEVGYTF.